This record looks at one TCR beta chain sequence and its context. J gave up 10 bases and V 4 bases, and 7 bases lay outside the gene matches. The CDR3 covers 14 residues. CDR1 WNHNN and CDR2 SYGVQD come from the germline V gene (reference sequence). This entry is derived from a study of blood T cell repertoires in COVID-19. The wider study: Collection of acute and convalescent COVID-19 samples took place in the United States, Italy and Spain. In each case, the material was cDNA or gDNA derived from T cells, B-cell-depleted T cells, or PBMCs.

The authors' processing: The authors estimated nucleated cell counts from reference gene primer amplification. Sequenced by immunoSEQ multiplex PCR; TCRdb stores in-frame clones only, minus some. Clone size and the V and J calls come from that table; the DNA yielded D and trimming. The table records about 47,000 clones, about 89% of them present only once. The TCR originated in a man between 65 and 85 years old with active COVID-19. What was sequenced was peripheral blood. The V gene is TRBV10-1, the J gene TRBJ2-1; 10 bases map to TRBD2. As DNA, the CDR3 is TGCGCCAGCAGTGCACTAGCGGGGTCCCAAGAGCAGTTCTTC. It translates to CASSALAGSQEQFF.